This T cell receptor beta chain came from a study of OX40 agonist ivuxolimab in advanced cancers. Turning to the study itself: Under the entry rules, prior anti-PD-1, anti-PD-L1 or anti-CTLA-4 therapy was allowed, and around 36% had some. There were three patients with partial responses, one having hepatocellular carcinoma and two cutaneous melanoma. Study-wide results and limits: The antigens recognized by the expanded peripheral T cells, that is their antigen specificity, were not determined. Certain nonresponders likewise exhibited a low normalized T-cell clonal expansion.

Repertoires were generated with immunoSEQ multiplex PCR, while TCRdb's copy carries only in-frame clones and drops some. The table shows 50,000 to 60,000 clones, with roughly 77% occurring only once. Germline V lookup: CDR1 MNHEY, CDR2 SVGAGI. The CDR3 is 12 residues long. Trimming pared 6 bases from V and 9 bases from J, leaving 9 bases between. Turning to this clone: Antigen unknown.

The sequence was collected from an adult with an advanced solid tumor such as melanoma, head and neck, liver or kidney cancer. The rearrangement links TRBV6-5 to TRBJ1-6; a possible D gene is TRBD1 (6 bases). The sequencing here drew on CD4+ or CD8+ T cells sorted from blood, taken in a trial of the OX40 agonist ivuxolimab. CDR3 nucleotides: TGTGCCAGCAGAAGGGGGGGTTCACCCCTCCACTTT. This gives the protein CASRRGGSPLHF.